These 24 T cell receptor beta chains were all obtained from the same sample, sequenced in a study of brain T cells in children with intractable seizures. Time point: blood from clinic visit 5 months post-surgery; TSC patient then seizure free. The repertoire was sequenced with immunoSEQ multiplex PCR; TCRdb's copy has only in-frame clones and lacks some. The table has 300,000 to 400,000 clones, roughly 93% seen once. The sample in question was peripheral blood, obtained about 5 months after surgery. These receptors were taken from a boy in the first two years of life with tuberous sclerosis and intractable seizures.

The chain couples TRBV9 to TRBJ2-1; TRBD2 is a possible D gene (5 bases). V dropped 4 bases and J dropped 5 bases, with 13 bases sitting between them. This CDR3 has 14 amino acids. Germline CDR1 reads SGDLS; CDR2 reads YYNGEE. The CDR3 reads CASSPGLGNNEQFF. CDR3 DNA: TGTGCCAGCAGCCCAGGACTGGGAAACAATGAGCAGTTCTTC.

The chain employs TRBV5-8 and TRBJ1-4; TRBD1 matches 7 bases. The CDR3 extends over 12 amino acids. With 1 base clipped from V and 12 bases from J, the junction kept 3 bases outside the gene matches. Germline CDR1 is SGHTS and CDR2 is YDEGEE. Here the CDR3 reads CASSLSRGELFF. DNA for the CDR3: TGTGCCAGCAGCTTGTCCAGGGGGGAACTGTTTTTT.

This clone appeared once. V gene TRBV4-1 combines with J gene TRBJ2-3; no clear D. Germline V lookup: CDR1 MGHRA, CDR2 YSYEKL. The CDR3 runs 14 residues. V shed 1 base and J shed 0 bases, with 5 bases lying between them. As DNA, the CDR3 is TGCGCCAGCAGCCAAGTGCCTAGCACAGATACGCAGTATTTT. It is translated as CASSQVPSTDTQYF.

The CDR3 spells CASSPMGQGEETQYF. Written as DNA, the CDR3 is TGTGCCAGCAGCCCAATGGGACAGGGGGAAGAGACCCAGTACTTC. The genes are TRBV5-4 and TRBJ2-5, with 11 bases lining up with TRBD1. The CDR3 covers 15 residues. The J segment lost 3 bases and the V segment lost 4 bases, leaving 5 bases of the junction unmatched. Germline V gene sequence: CDR1 SGHNT, CDR2 YYREEE (reference sequence).

V gene TRBV24-1 combines with J gene TRBJ1-2; D call uncertain. CDR1 KGHDR and CDR2 SFDVKD come from the germline V gene. The CDR3 sequence is 13 residues long. Trimming stripped 9 bases from V and 1 base from J, with 11 bases between. The CDR3, as DNA: TGTGCCACCCGAGGAAAGGATAACTATGGCTACACCTTC. Translation gives CATRGKDNYGYTF.

This chain joins TRBV7-3 and TRBJ2-3, with 11 nucleotides matching TRBD2. Losses at the gene ends were 5 bases for V and 0 bases for J; bases not matched to a gene: 4. Germline CDR1 reads SGHTA; CDR2 reads FQGTGA. The CDR3 runs 16 residues. CDR3 sequence (DNA): TGTGCCAGCAGCACCTTAGCGGGGGGGAGCACAGATACGCAGTATTTT. Its translation: CASSTLAGGSTDTQYF. Together with reference TRBV7-3 and TRBJ2-3, the CDR3 gives the full variable domain: GAGVSQTPSNKVTEKGKYVELRCDPISGHTALYWYRQSLGQGPEFLIYFQGTGAADDSGLPNDRFFAVRPEGSVSTLKIQRTERGDSAVYLCASSTLAGGSTDTQYFGPGTRLTVL.

The J gene is TRBJ2-7, the V gene TRBV7-2, with D unresolved. Trimming removed 2 bases at V and 5 bases at J, with 22 bases between. Looked up from germline, CDR1 is SGHTA and CDR2 is FQGNSA. The CDR3 length is 17 residues. In DNA, the CDR3 is TGTGCCAGCAGCTTATTAGCACGAGACCTGATATTACACGAGCAGTACTTC. It is translated as CASSLLARDLILHEQYF.

J is TRBJ2-1 and V is TRBV7-9, with no clear D. The V gene's germline CDR1 is SEHNR and CDR2 FQNEAQ (reference sequence). Trimming stripped 2 bases from V and 4 bases from J, with 3 bases between. This CDR3 has 12 amino acids. As DNA, the CDR3 is TGTGCCAGCAGCTTACTATACAATGAGCAGTTCTTC. Translation gives CASSLLYNEQFF.

The chain has TRBV4-2 and TRBJ2-3; D call uncertain. The CDR3 is made up of 15 amino acids. V gave up 1 base and J gave up 2 bases, with 10 bases separating them. Germline CDR1 is LGHNA and CDR2 is YNFKEQ. This CDR3 reads CASSQVAISTDTQYF. For the CDR3, the DNA is TGTGCCAGCAGCCAAGTGGCGATATCCACAGATACGCAGTATTTT.

Points on this clone: A read error may produce the germline difference seen at one junction end. The gene calls are TRBV5-1 and TRBJ1-2; TRBD1 matches at 9 bases. This CDR3 comprises 15 residues. The germline CDR1 and CDR2 sequences are SGHRS and YFSETQ. The DNA of the CDR3 is TGCGCCAGCAGCCCATGGACAGGGGAAGACTATGGCCACACCTTC. This sequence encodes CASSPWTGEDYGHTF.

The J gene is TRBJ1-5, the V gene TRBV30; perhaps TRBD1 as D (6 bases). Germline V gene lookup returns CDR1 GTSNPN and CDR2 SVGIG (reference sequence). Deletions cut 3 bases from V and 2 bases from J, with 8 bases between. The CDR3 consists of 13 residues. CDR3 sequence reads: CAWSHRGNQPQHF. The CDR3, as DNA: TGTGCCTGGAGCCACAGGGGCAATCAGCCCCAGCATTTT.

V is TRBV6-5 and J is TRBJ2-7; D gene unclear. The CDR3 covers 12 residues. Germline assignment: CDR1 MNHEY and CDR2 SVGAGI. With 4 bases removed from V and 3 bases from J, the gap between germline ends came to 7 bases. For the CDR3, the DNA is TGTGCCAGCAGTTCAGAAGTCTACGAGCAGTACTTC. Its protein is CASSSEVYEQYF.

Here the CDR3 reads CASRQREGTDTQYF. CDR3 sequence (DNA): TGTGCCAGCAGACAGCGGGAGGGCACAGATACGCAGTATTTT. The V and J genes are TRBV11-3 and TRBJ2-3, with 9 bases fitting TRBD2. This CDR3 region has 14 residues. Germline assignment: CDR1 SGHNT and CDR2 YENEEA. V was pared by 6 bases and J by 1 base, with 2 bases of the junction left unmatched.

The CDR3 bases are TGTGCCAGCAGCTTCCTCAGCGGGGGTCTCTACAATGAGCAGTTCTTC. It encodes CASSFLSGGLYNEQFF. The gene calls are TRBV7-2 and TRBJ2-1, with 8 bases identical to TRBD2. Germline V gene sequence: CDR1 SGHTA, CDR2 FQGNSA. The V and J ends lost 3 bases and 3 bases, in that order; junction bases with no gene match: 7. The CDR3 has 16 amino acids. Full variable domain (missing parts from reference TRBV7-2 and TRBJ2-1): GAGVSQSPSNKVTEKGKDVELRCDPISGHTALYWYRQSLGQGLEFLIYFQGNSAPDKSGLPSDRFSAERTGGSVSTLTIQRTQQEDSAVYLCASSFLSGGLYNEQFFGPGTRLTVL.

This clone was counted once. The chain has TRBV7-6 and TRBJ2-1; a weak D match, TRBD1 (6 bases). Germline lookup yields CDR1 SGHVS and CDR2 FNYEAQ. The V end lost 3 bases, the J end lost 8 bases, and 29 bases lay between the germline ends. The CDR3 consists of 19 residues. The CDR3 nucleotides are TGTGCCAGCAGCTTTGGTGGCTTTAGTTTGACAGGCCCAGAGGATGAGCAGTTCTTC. This sequence encodes CASSFGGFSLTGPEDEQFF.

The rearrangement uses TRBV5-6 and TRBJ1-2; no clear D. With 7 bases removed from V and 5 bases from J, the gap between germline ends came to 21 bases. Germline V gene data show CDR1 as SGHDT and CDR2 as YYEEEE. The CDR3 consists of 15 residues. This CDR3 reads CASGGYQPPLYGYTF. The CDR3 DNA reads TGTGCCAGCGGTGGGTATCAGCCTCCATTATATGGCTACACCTTC.

This clone was counted only a few times. The chain combines TRBV20-1 with TRBJ1-1; D gene unclear. Trimming pared 6 bases from V and 3 bases from J, leaving 5 bases between. This CDR3 contains 10 residues. Germline V gene lookup returns CDR1 DFQATT and CDR2 SNEGSKA (reference sequence). Here the CDR3 reads CSASYTEAFF. The CDR3 nucleotides read TGCAGTGCAAGCTACACTGAAGCTTTCTTT.

The V and J genes are TRBV11-2 and TRBJ2-3; tentative D call: TRBD2 (6 bases). V lost 1 base and J lost 2, with 13 bases in between. Germline V gene sequence: CDR1 SGHAT, CDR2 FQNNGV. There are 16 residues in the CDR3. This CDR3 is CASSLVFRGTTDTQYF. CDR3 sequence (DNA): TGTGCCAGCAGCTTAGTCTTTCGGGGGACCACAGATACGCAGTATTTT. Drawing the rest from reference TRBV11-2 and TRBJ2-3, the complete variable domain is EAGVAQSPRYKIIEKRQSVAFWCNPISGHATLYWYQQILGQGPKLLIQFQNNGVVDDSQLPKDRFSAERLKGVDSTLKIQPAKLEDSAVYLCASSLVFRGTTDTQYFGPGTRLTVL.

This clone has a single count. The V call is TRBV2, the J call TRBJ2-1, with 8 bases matching TRBD2. Germline assignment: CDR1 SNHLY and CDR2 FYNNEI. V lost 2 bases to trimming and J lost 5 bases; unmatched junction nucleotides: 5. The CDR3 extends over 15 amino acids. The CDR3 reads CASSESGSPHNEQFF. The CDR3 region has the DNA TGTGCCAGCAGTGAAAGCGGGAGTCCCCACAATGAGCAGTTCTTC.

In this sample, this clone turned up once. The chain uses TRBV10-3 and TRBJ2-7; a weak D match, TRBD1 (6 bases). Germline assignment: CDR1 ENHRY and CDR2 SYGVKD. Trimming removed 3 bases from V and 4 bases from J, with 16 bases in between. This CDR3 has 15 amino acids. CDR3 loop: CAISDPGQSSYEQYF. DNA for the CDR3: TGTGCCATCAGTGACCCTGGACAGTCATCTTACGAGCAGTACTTC.

The chain recombines TRBV19 with TRBJ1-5; maybe TRBD1 (5 bases). The CDR3 has 16 amino acids. The V end was cut by 4 bases, the J end by 1 base, with 14 bases between. CDR1 and CDR2 (germline): LNHDA, SQIVND (reference sequence). The CDR3 loop reads CASSKGTLGSNQPQHF. The CDR3 nucleotides are TGTGCCAGTAGTAAGGGGACGTTGGGGAGCAATCAGCCCCAGCATTTT.

The rearrangement links TRBV5-1 to TRBJ2-7, with a weak D call TRBD1 (5 bases). With 0 bases removed from V and 3 bases from J, the gap between germline ends came to 13 bases. Germline CDR1 and CDR2: SGHRS and YFSETQ. The CDR3 covers 15 residues. CDR3 in amino acids: CASSLEGRRIYEQYF. Here the CDR3 DNA reads TGCGCCAGCAGCTTGGAGGGGCGGAGAATCTACGAGCAGTACTTC.

The chain carries TRBV10-3 and TRBJ2-7; possibly TRBD2 for D (6 bases). This CDR3 is 14 amino acids long. The V gene's germline CDR1 is ENHRY and CDR2 SYGVKD. Trimming took 8 bases from V and 0 from J, leaving 14 bases between them. The chain's CDR3 is CAIGGSGGSYEQYF. CDR3 nucleotide sequence: TGTGCCATCGGGGGGTCAGGAGGCTCCTACGAGCAGTACTTC.

This clone was seen only once. The genes are TRBV10-3 and TRBJ1-2, with D maybe TRBD1 (5 bases). The CDR3 sequence is 13 residues long. Germline CDR1 is ENHRY and CDR2 is SYGVKD. The V end lost 6 bases, the J end lost 4 bases, and 12 bases lay between the germline ends. The CDR3 DNA reads TGTGCCATCAGGCCCCAGGGTTCCTATGGCTACACCTTC. It specifies CAIRPQGSYGYTF.